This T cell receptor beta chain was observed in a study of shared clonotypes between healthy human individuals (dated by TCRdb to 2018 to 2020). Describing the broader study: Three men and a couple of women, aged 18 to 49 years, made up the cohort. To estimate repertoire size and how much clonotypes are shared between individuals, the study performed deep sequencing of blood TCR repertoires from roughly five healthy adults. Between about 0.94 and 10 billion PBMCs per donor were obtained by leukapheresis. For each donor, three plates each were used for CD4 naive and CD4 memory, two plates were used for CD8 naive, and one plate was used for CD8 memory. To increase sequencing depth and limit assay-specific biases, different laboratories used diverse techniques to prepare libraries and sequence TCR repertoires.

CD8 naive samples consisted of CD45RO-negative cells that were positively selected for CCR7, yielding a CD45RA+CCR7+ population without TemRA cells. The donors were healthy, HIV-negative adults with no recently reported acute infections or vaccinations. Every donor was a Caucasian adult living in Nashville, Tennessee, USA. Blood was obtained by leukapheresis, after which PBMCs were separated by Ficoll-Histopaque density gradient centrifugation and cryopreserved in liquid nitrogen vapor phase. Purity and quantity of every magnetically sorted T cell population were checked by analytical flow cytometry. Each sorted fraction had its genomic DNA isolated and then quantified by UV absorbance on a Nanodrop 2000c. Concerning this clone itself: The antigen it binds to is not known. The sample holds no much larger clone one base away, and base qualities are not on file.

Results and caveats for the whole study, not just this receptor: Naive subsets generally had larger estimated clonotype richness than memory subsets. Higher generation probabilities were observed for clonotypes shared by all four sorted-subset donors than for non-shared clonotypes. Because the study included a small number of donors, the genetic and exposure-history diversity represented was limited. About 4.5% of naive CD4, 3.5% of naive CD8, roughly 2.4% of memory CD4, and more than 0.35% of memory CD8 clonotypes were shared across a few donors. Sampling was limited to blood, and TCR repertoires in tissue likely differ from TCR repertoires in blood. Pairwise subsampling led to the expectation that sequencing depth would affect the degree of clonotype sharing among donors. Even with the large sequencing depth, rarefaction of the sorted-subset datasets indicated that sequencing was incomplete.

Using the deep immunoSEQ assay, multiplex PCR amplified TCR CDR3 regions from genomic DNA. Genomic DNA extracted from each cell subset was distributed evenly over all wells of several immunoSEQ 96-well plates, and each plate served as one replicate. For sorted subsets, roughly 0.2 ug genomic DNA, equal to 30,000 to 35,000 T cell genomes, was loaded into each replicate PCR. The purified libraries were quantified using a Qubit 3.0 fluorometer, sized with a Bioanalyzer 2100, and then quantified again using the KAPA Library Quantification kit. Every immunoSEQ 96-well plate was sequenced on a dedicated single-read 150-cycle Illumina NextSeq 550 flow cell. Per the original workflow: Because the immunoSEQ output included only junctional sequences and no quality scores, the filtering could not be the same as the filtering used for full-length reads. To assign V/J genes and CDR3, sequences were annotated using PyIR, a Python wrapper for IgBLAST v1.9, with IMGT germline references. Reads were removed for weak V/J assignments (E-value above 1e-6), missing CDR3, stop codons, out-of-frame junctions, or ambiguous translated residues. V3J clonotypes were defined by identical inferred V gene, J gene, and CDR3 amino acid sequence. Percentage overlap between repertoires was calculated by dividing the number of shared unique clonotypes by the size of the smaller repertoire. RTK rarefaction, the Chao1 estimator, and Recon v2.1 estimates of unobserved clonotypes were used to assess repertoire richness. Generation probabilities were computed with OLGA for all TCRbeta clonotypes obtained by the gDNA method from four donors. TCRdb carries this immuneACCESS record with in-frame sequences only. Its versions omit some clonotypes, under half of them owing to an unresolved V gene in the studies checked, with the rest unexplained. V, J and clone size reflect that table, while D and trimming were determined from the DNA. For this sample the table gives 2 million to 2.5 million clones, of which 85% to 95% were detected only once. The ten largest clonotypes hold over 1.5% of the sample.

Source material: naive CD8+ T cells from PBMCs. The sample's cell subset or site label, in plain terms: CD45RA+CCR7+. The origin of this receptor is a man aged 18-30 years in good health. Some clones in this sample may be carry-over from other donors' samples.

The CDR3 sequence is CASSETSGRLSEQFF. The sequence in DNA is TGTGCCAGCAGTGAAACTAGCGGGAGGTTGAGTGAGCAGTTCTTC. The rearrangement joined TRBV6-1 to TRBJ2-1; 12 central bases correspond to TRBD2. The CDR3 runs 15 amino acids, cysteine and phenylalanine included. Only the CDR3 portion is preserved as DNA: 45 bases, with reading frame beginning at the first base. For this chain, trimming is 2 bases at the V end and 9 bases at the J end, and the number of junction bases without a gene match is 5. CDR1 and CDR2, per the germline V gene, are MNHNS and SASEGT.